This T cell receptor (beta chain) comes out of a study of blood T cells in healthy people across ages. Combining a sample-barcoded 5' primer with a J-beta primer mix, a second PCR ran for about 7 to 11 cycles. Every cDNA molecule carried a tag from a template-switch adaptor bearing 12 random nucleotides. All samples yielded 3 million or more CDR3-containing paired-end reads. One entry per CDR3 protein, called by TCRdb with MiXCR from the 5' RACE reads. The repertoire holds over a million distinct CDR3 sequences, with approximately 59% as singletons. Germline-derived CDR1 and CDR2 are DFQATT and SNEGSKA (reference sequence). This CDR3 is built from 12 residues.

Sequencing input: blood. This chain connects TRBV20-1 to TRBJ2-5; D uncertain. The closer fit of TRBJ2-7 to the DNA end suggests the J call may be wrong. The receptor comes from a man in his late teens or twenties in good health. CDR3 sequence reads: CSARDEIYEQYF. The CDR3 coding sequence is TGCAGTGCTAGAGATGAGATCTACGAGCAGTACTTC.